This T cell receptor beta chain was sequenced during a study of shared clonotypes between healthy human individuals. Whole-study findings and limits: Memory subsets generally showed lower estimated richness than naive subsets. Sampling covered blood only; tissue repertoires likely differ.

For this clone: Its antigen is not identified.

The method was immunoSEQ multiplex PCR; TCRdb's version includes in-frame clones alone and lacks a portion of them. Of about 2.1 million clones in the sample, around 93% were seen once. Germline V CDR1 and CDR2: LNHDA, SQIVND (reference sequence). Trimming removed 5 bases at V and 5 bases at J, with 12 bases between. The CDR3 totals 13 residues. Naive CD8 cells were CD45RO-negative, positively selected for CCR7, excluding terminally differentiated effector memory CD45RA+ cells. The chain employs TRBV19 and TRBJ1-1, with D possibly TRBD1 on 5 matching bases. Material: naive CD8+ T cells from PBMCs. The TCR was taken from a man in his late teens or twenties in good health. Some clones in this sample may be carry-over from other donors' samples. The CDR3 DNA follows: TGTGCCAGTAGTGCAGGGAAATGGACTGAAGCTTTCTTT. This translates into CASSAGKWTEAFF. The full variable domain, its missing parts supplied by reference TRBV19 and TRBJ1-1, is DGGITQSPKYLFRKEGQNVTLSCEQNLNHDAMYWYRQDPGQGLRLIYYSQIVNDFQKGDIAEGYSVSREKKESFPLTVTSAQKNPTAFYLCASSAGKWTEAFFGQGTRLTVV.